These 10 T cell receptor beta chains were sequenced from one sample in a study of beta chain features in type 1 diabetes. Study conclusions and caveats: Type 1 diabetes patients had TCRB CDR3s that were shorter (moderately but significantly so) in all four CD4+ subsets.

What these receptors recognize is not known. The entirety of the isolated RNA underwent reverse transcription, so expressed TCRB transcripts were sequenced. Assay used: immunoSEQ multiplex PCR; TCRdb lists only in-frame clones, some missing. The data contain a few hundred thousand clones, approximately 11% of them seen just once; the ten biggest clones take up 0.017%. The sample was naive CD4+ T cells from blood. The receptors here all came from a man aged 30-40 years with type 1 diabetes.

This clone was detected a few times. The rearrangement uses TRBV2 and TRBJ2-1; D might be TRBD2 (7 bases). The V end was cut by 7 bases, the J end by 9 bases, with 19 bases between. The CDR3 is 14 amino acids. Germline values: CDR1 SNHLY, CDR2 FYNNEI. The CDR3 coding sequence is TGTGCCAGCACCCTAGCGCGGGGGCCGATTGAGCAGTTCTTC. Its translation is CASTLARGPIEQFF.

In DNA form, the CDR3 reads TGTGCCAGCAGCTTAATTAACGCGAGACTGTTTTTT. Translating gives CASSLINARLFF. V and J are TRBV7-9 and TRBJ1-4; D is undetermined. The CDR3 is 12 amino acids. The V and J ends lost 2 bases and 13 bases respectively, with 11 bases between them. Looked up from germline, CDR1 is SEHNR and CDR2 is FQNEAQ (reference sequence).

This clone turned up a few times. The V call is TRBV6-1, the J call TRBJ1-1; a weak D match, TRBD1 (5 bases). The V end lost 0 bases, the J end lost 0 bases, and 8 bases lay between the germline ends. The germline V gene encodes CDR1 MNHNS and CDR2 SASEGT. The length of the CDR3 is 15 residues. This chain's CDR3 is CASSEAPGMNTEAFF. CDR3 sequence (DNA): TGTGCCAGCAGTGAAGCCCCAGGGATGAACACTGAAGCTTTCTTT.

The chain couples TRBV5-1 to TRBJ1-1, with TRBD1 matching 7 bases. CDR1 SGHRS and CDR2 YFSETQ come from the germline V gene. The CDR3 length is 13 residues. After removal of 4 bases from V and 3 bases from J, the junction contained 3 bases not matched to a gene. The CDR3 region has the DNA TGCGCCAGCAGCGACACAGGGGACACTGAAGCTTTCTTT. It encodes CASSDTGDTEAFF.

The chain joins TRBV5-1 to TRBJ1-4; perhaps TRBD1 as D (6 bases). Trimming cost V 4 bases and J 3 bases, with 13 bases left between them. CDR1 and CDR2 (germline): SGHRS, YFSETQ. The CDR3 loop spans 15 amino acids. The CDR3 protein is CASSGTIESNEKLFF. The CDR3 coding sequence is TGCGCCAGCAGCGGGACAATCGAATCTAATGAAAAACTGTTTTTT. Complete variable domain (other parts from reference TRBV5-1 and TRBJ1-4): KAGVTQTPRYLIKTRGQQVTLSCSPISGHRSVSWYQQTPGQGLQFLFEYFSETQRNKGNFPGRFSGRQFSNSRSEMNVSTLELGDSALYLCASSGTIESNEKLFFGSGTQLSVL.

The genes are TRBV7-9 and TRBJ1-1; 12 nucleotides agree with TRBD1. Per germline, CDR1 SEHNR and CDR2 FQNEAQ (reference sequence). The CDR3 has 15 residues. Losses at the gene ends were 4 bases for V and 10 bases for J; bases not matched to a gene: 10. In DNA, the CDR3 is TGTGCCAGCAGCTGGGATCCGGGACAGGGGGCGCGAGCTTTCTTT. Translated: CASSWDPGQGARAFF.

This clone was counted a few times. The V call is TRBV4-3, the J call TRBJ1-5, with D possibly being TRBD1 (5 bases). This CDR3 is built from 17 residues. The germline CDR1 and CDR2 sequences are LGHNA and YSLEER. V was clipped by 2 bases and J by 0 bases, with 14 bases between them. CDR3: CASSQSIGTDSNQPQHF. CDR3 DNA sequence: TGCGCCAGCAGCCAAAGTATAGGGACTGATAGCAATCAGCCCCAGCATTTT.

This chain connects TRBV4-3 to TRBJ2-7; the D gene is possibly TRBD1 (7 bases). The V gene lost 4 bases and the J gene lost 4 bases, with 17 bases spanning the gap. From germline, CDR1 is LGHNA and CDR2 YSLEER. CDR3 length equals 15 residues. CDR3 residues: CASSRQGGMDYEQYF. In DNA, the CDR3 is TGCGCCAGCAGCCGACAGGGAGGAATGGATTACGAGCAGTACTTC.

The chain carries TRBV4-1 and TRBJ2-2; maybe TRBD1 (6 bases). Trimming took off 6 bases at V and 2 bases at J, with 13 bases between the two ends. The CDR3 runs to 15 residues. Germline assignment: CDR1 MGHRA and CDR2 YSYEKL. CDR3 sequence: CASRGGQLNTGELFF. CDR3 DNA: TGCGCCAGCAGAGGAGGACAGCTCAACACCGGGGAGCTGTTTTTT.

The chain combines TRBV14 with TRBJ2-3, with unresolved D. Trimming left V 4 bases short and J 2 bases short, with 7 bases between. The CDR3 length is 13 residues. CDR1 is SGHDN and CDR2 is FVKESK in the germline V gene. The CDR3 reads CASSLLFTDTQYF. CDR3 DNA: TGTGCCAGCAGCCTCCTCTTCACAGATACGCAGTATTTT. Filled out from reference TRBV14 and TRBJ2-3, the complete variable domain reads EAGVTQFPSHSVIEKGQTVTLRCDPISGHDNLYWYRRVMGKEIKFLLHFVKESKQDESGMPNNRFLAERTGGTYSTLKVQPAELEDSGVYFCASSLLFTDTQYFGPGTRLTVL.